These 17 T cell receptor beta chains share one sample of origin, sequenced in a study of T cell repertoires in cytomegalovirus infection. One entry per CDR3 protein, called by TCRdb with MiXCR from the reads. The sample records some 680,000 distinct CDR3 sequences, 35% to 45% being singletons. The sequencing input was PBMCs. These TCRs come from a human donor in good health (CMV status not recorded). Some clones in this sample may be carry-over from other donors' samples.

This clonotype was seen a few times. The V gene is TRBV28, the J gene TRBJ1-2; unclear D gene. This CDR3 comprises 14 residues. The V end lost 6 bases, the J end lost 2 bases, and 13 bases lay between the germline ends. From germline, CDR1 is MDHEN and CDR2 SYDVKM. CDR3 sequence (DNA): TGTGCCAGCAGCTCAGGAAGGATAAACTATGGCTACACCTTC. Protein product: CASSSGRINYGYTF.

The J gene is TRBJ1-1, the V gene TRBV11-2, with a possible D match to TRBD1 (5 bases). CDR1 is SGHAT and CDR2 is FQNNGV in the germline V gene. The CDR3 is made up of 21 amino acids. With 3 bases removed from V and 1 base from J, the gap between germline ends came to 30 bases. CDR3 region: CASSFIAIDRGAGRGNTEAFF. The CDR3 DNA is TGTGCCAGCAGCTTTATCGCGATCGATAGGGGTGCCGGGCGCGGGAACACTGAAGCTTTCTTT. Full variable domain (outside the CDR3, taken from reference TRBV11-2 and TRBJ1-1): EAGVAQSPRYKIIEKRQSVAFWCNPISGHATLYWYQQILGQGPKLLIQFQNNGVVDDSQLPKDRFSAERLKGVDSTLKIQPAKLEDSAVYLCASSFIAIDRGAGRGNTEAFFGQGTRLTVV.

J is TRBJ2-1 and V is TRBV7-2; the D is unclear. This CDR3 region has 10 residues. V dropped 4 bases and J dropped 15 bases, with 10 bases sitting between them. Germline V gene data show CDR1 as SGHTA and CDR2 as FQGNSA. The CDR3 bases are TGTGCCAGCAGCTCAGAAACGACGTTCTTC. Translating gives CASSSETTFF.

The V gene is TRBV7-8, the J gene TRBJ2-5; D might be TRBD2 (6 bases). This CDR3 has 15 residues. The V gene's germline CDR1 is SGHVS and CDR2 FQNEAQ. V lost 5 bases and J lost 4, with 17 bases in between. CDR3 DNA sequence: TGTGCCAGCAGCCCGACTAGAGGGACTTCAGAGACCCAGTACTTC. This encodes CASSPTRGTSETQYF.

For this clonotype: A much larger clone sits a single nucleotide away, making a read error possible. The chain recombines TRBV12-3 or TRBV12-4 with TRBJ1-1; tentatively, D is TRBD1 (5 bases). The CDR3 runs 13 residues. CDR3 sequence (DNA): TGTGCGAGCAAAATCAGGGAAAACACTGAAGCTTTCTTT. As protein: CASKIRENTEAFF.

In DNA, the CDR3 is TGTGCCAGCAGCCCGAACAGGGGTACCTATGGCTACACCTTC. This sequence encodes CASSPNRGTYGYTF. J is TRBJ1-2 and V is TRBV7-2, with 7 bases that match TRBD1. The J segment lost 4 bases and the V segment lost 5 bases, leaving 7 bases of the junction unmatched. The length of the CDR3 is 14 residues. CDR1 is SGHTA and CDR2 is FQGNSA in the germline V gene.

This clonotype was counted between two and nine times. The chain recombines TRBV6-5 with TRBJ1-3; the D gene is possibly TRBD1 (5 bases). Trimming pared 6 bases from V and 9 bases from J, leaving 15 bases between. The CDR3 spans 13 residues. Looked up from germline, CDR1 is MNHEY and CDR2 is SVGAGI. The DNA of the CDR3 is TGTGCCAGCAGCGCCGGGACCGCGAGCACCATATATTTT. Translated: CASSAGTASTIYF.

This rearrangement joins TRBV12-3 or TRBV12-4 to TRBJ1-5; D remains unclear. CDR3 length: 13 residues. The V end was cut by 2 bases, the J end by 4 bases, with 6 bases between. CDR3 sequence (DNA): TGTGCCAGCAGTTTACGTCCAAATCAGCCCCAGCATTTT. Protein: CASSLRPNQPQHF.

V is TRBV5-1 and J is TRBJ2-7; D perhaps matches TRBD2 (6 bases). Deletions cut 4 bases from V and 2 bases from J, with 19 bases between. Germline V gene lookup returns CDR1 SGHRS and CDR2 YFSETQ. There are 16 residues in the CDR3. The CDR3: CASSPSGRETTYEQYF. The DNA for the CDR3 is TGCGCCAGCAGCCCCTCGGGACGGGAGACCACCTACGAGCAGTACTTC.

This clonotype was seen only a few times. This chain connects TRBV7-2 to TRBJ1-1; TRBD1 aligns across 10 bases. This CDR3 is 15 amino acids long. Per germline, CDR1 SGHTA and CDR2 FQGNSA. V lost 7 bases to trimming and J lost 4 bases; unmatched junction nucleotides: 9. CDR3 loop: CASTHGTGVTTEAFF. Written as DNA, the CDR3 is TGTGCCAGCACCCATGGGACAGGGGTTACCACTGAAGCTTTCTTT.

CDR3 nucleotides: TGTGCCAGCAGCTTAGATCGGGGTGGAAGACGCGCTGAAGCTTTCTTT. This codes for CASSLDRGGRRAEAFF. This rearrangement joins TRBV7-8 to TRBJ1-1; D is unclear. Germline V gene data show CDR1 as SGHVS and CDR2 as FQNEAQ. The CDR3 is made up of 16 amino acids. Trimming took off 1 base at V and 6 bases at J, with 18 bases between the two ends.

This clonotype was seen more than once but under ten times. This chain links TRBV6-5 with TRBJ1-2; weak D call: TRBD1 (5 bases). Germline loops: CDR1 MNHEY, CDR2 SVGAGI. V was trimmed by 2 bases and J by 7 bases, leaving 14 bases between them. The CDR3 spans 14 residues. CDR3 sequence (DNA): TGTGCCAGCAGTTACGGTGCGAGCCAGGGTGGCTACACCTTC. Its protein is CASSYGASQGGYTF.

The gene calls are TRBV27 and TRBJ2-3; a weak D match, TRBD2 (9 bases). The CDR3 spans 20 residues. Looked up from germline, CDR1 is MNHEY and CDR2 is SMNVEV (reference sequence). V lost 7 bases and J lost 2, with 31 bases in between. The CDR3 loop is CASTSLLRQGREGNTDTQYF. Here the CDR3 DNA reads TGTGCCAGCACCTCACTCCTCCGACAGGGGCGGGAGGGTAACACAGATACGCAGTATTTT.

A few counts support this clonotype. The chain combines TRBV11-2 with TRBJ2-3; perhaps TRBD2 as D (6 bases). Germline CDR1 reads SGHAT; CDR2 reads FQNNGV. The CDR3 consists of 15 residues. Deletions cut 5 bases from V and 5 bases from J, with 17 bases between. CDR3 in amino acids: CASSQRDLGGDTQYF. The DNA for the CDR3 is TGTGCCAGCAGCCAACGGGACTTGGGAGGAGATACGCAGTATTTT. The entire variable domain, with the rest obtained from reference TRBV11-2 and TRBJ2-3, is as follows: EAGVAQSPRYKIIEKRQSVAFWCNPISGHATLYWYQQILGQGPKLLIQFQNNGVVDDSQLPKDRFSAERLKGVDSTLKIQPAKLEDSAVYLCASSQRDLGGDTQYFGPGTRLTVL.

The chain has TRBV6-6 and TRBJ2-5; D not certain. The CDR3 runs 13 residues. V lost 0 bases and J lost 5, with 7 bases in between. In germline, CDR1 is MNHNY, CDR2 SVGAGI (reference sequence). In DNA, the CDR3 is TGTGCCAGCAGTTACTCGACGCGGGAGACCCAGTACTTC. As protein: CASSYSTRETQYF.

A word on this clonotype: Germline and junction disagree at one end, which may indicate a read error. The CDR3 DNA is TGTGCCATCAGCTTGCCTGATGCTGTTGAGCAGTACTTC. Encoded protein: CAISLPDAVEQYF. The chain has TRBV5-6 and TRBJ2-7, with D unclear. CDR3 size: 13 residues. Looked up from germline, CDR1 is SGHDT and CDR2 is YYEEEE.

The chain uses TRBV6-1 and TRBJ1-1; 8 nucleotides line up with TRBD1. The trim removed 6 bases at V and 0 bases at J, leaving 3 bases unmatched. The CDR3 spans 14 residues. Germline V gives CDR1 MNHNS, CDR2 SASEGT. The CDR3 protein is CASRTGDVNTEAFF. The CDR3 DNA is TGTGCCAGCAGGACAGGGGATGTGAACACTGAAGCTTTCTTT.